This T cell receptor beta chain originates from a study of blood T cell repertoires in COVID-19. Seattle participants joined during active infection and were tracked over time. TCRdb keeps only in-frame clones here, not all; method: immunoSEQ multiplex PCR. Among around 120,000 clones listed, 90% were seen once. The CDR3 runs 13 residues. From germline, CDR1 is SGDLS and CDR2 YYNGEE. With 4 bases removed from V and 6 bases from J, the gap between germline ends came to 12 bases. The sample taken for sequencing was peripheral blood. This clonotype was sampled from a woman aged 55 to 70 with COVID-19, enrolled during active disease. The V gene is TRBV9, the J gene TRBJ2-3, with no clear D. DNA of the CDR3: TGTGCCAGCAGCCGAACCCTAGTCGATACGCAGTATTTT. Encoded protein: CASSRTLVDTQYF.